The 5 T cell receptor beta chains below were found in one sample sequenced in a study of T cells after yellow fever vaccination. From the 5' RACE reads, TCRdb called clonotypes with MiXCR, one entry per CDR3 protein. The repertoire has around 300,000 distinct CDR3 sequences, around 4.3% of them found once; the top ten carry less than 20%. The input for sequencing was PBMCs, taken 15 days after the yellow fever booster vaccination. The receptor source for this set is a man between 18 and 29 years old who received the YFV17D yellow fever vaccine.

The V gene is TRBV7-8, the J gene TRBJ2-3; 8 bases match TRBD2. There are 14 residues in the CDR3. Trimming removed 8 bases from V and 0 bases from J; junction bases left unmatched: 4. Germline V CDR1 and CDR2: SGHVS, FQNEAQ. CDR3 DNA: TGTGCCAGCGCCGGGAGGGAGAGCACAGATACGCAGTATTTT. This translates into CASAGRESTDTQYF.

This clonotype was recorded a few times. CDR3 in DNA: TGTGCCAGCAGCAGTACAACCCTATATGGCTACACCTTC. The encoded protein is CASSSTTLYGYTF. The rearrangement uses TRBV7-2 and TRBJ1-2, with no clear D. Germline values: CDR1 SGHTA, CDR2 FQGNSA. The CDR3 sequence is 13 residues long. Trimming removed 5 bases at V and 5 bases at J, with 12 bases between.

The CDR3 region is CASSFRERGGLNEQFF. As DNA, the CDR3 is TGTGCCAGCAGCTTCCGAGAGCGGGGGGGGCTCAATGAGCAGTTCTTC. The V call is TRBV7-9, the J call TRBJ2-1, with 10 bases identical to TRBD2. With V trimmed by 3 bases and J by 6 bases, 8 bases remained unmatched. The CDR3 sequence is 16 residues long. From germline, CDR1 is SEHNR and CDR2 FQNEAQ (reference sequence). The full variable domain, with the rest looked up from reference TRBV7-9 and TRBJ2-1, is DTGVSQNPRHKITKRGQNVTFRCDPISEHNRLYWYRQTLGQGPEFLTYFQNEAQLEKSRLLSDRFSAERPKGSFSTLEIQRTEQGDSAMYLCASSFRERGGLNEQFFGPGTRLTVL.

There are many counts of this clonotype. The chain's CDR3 is CASSHRTPGLAKTQYF. The CDR3, as DNA: TGTGCCAGCAGCCATCGAACCCCGGGACTAGCAAAGACCCAGTACTTC. The rearrangement joins TRBV5-6 to TRBJ2-5, with 9 bases identical to TRBD2. Germline lookup yields CDR1 SGHDT and CDR2 YYEEEE. The CDR3 is 16 amino acids. The ends lost 4 bases at V and 6 bases at J; junction bases unmatched: 13.

The chain carries TRBV27 and TRBJ2-5; the D gene could be TRBD1 or TRBD2 (5 bases each). Germline CDR1 and CDR2: MNHEY and SMNVEV (reference sequence). This CDR3 has 14 residues. V was shortened by 4 bases and J by 5 bases, with 14 bases between the two germline ends. CDR3 nucleotide sequence: TGTGCCAGCAGTTCGGGGCGGCTCCCCGAGACCCAGTACTTC. Encoded protein: CASSSGRLPETQYF.